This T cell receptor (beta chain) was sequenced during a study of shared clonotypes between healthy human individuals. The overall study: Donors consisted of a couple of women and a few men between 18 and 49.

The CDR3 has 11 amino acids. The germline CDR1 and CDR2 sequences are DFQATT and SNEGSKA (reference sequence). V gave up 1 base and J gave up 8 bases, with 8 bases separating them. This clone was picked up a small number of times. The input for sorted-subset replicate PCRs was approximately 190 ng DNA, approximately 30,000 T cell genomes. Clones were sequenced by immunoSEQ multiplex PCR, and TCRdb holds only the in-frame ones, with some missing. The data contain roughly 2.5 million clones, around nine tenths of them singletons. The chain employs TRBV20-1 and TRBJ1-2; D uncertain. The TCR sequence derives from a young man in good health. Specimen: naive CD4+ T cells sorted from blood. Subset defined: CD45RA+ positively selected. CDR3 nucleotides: TGCAGTGCTAGAGTAACCGGGGGCTACACCTTC. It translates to CSARVTGGYTF.